The text below deals with one T cell receptor (beta chain). A second roughly 7 to 11 cycle PCR used barcoded and J-beta primers. TCRdb fed the 5' RACE reads into MiXCR, producing one record per CDR3 protein. The table has about 1,000,000 distinct CDR3 sequences, around 45% seen once; the top ten hold approximately 17%. This sample was included in a study of blood T cells in healthy people across ages. The length of the CDR3 is 14 residues. Per germline, CDR1 DFQATT and CDR2 SNEGSKA (reference sequence). The V segment lost 3 bases and the J segment 5 bases; nucleotides outside the gene matches: 4. The sample consisted of blood. The clonotype originates from a woman aged 55-69 years in good health. The genes are TRBV20-1 and TRBJ2-1; 10 bases agree with TRBD2. As DNA, the CDR3 is TGCAGTGCTAGGTATCTAGCGGGAGACAATGAGCAGTTCTTC. As protein: CSARYLAGDNEQFF.